A single sample gave rise to the 26 T cell receptor beta chains below, sequenced in a study of Graves' ophthalmopathy and Graves' hyperthyroidism. The authors amplified TCR beta CDR3 regions, and they did so from RNA transcripts for repertoire sequencing. First-round RT-PCR relied on HTBI primers, and a second-round multiplex PCR came next. TCRdb analysed the multiplex PCR reads with MiXCR anew, one entry per CDR3 protein. The sample carries over a million distinct CDR3 sequences, about 36% recorded once. The source material was peripheral blood or thyroid tissue (not recorded which). These receptors were obtained from an adult man with Graves' hyperthyroidism.

This clonotype was seen many times. The J gene is TRBJ2-5, the V gene TRBV20-1; D possibly uses TRBD1 or TRBD2 (5 bases each). Looked up from germline, CDR1 is DFQATT and CDR2 is SNEGSKA (reference sequence). The CDR3 is made up of 14 amino acids. Trimming left V 5 bases short and J 2 bases short, with 15 bases between. CDR3 DNA: TGCAGTGCTGATACCGGGACCTTTCAAGAGACCCAGTACTTC. Its translation: CSADTGTFQETQYF.

On this clonotype: A much more abundant neighbour one base away suggests this may be a read error. V is TRBV9 and J is TRBJ1-1, with 8 nucleotides matching TRBD1. Germline-derived CDR1 and CDR2 are SGDLS and YYNGEE. Trimming cost V 3 bases and J 1 base; bases outside gene matches: 2. The CDR3 loop spans 14 amino acids. CDR3: CASSGDRSNTEAFF. In DNA form, the CDR3 reads TGTGCCAGCAGCGGGGACAGGTCGAACACTGAAGCTTTCTTT.

Concerning this clonotype: A clone one base away is much larger, so this may be a read error. The V call is TRBV7-9, the J call TRBJ2-5, with 15 bases matching TRBD2. Germline V gene lookup returns CDR1 SEHNR and CDR2 FQNEAQ (reference sequence). The CDR3 is 18 amino acids. This CDR3 reads CASSIRWTSGRGQEAQYF. The DNA for the CDR3 is TGTGCCAGCAGCATCCGATGGACTAGCGGGAGGGGACAAGAGGCCCAGTACTTC. Full variable domain (rest looked up from reference TRBV7-9 and TRBJ2-5): DTGVSQNPRHKITKRGQNVTFRCDPISEHNRLYWYRQTLGQGPEFLTYFQNEAQLEKSRLLSDRFSAERPKGSFSTLEIQRTEQGDSAMYLCASSIRWTSGRGQEAQYFGPGTRLLVL.

The gene calls are TRBV5-1 and TRBJ2-7; possible D gene TRBD2, 5 bases. Trimming removed 4 bases at V and 2 bases at J, with 13 bases between. Germline V gene lookup returns CDR1 SGHRS and CDR2 YFSETQ. CDR3 length: 14 residues. CDR3 loop: CASSPRDTAYEQYF. The CDR3 nucleotides are TGCGCCAGCAGCCCCCGGGATACTGCCTACGAGCAGTACTTC.

The V gene is TRBV29-1, the J gene TRBJ1-6, with 7 bases identical to TRBD1. Germline CDR1 is SQVTM and CDR2 is ANQGSEA. This CDR3 region has 17 residues. Germline trimming cut 0 bases from V and 17 bases from J; bases unmatched to any gene: 22. The CDR3 sequence is CSVEDQGQENRLTQFHF. The CDR3 bases are TGCAGCGTTGAAGACCAAGGACAGGAGAACCGTTTAACCCAATTCCACTTT.

This clonotype appeared a few times. The V and J genes are TRBV28 and TRBJ1-3; the D is unclear. The CDR3 runs 13 residues. Trimming pared 6 bases from V and 3 bases from J, leaving 9 bases between. Germline V CDR1 and CDR2: MDHEN, SYDVKM. As DNA, the CDR3 is TGTGCCAGCAGGGGTCACGTTGGAAACACCATATATTTT. Translation gives CASRGHVGNTIYF. Full variable domain (rest looked up from reference TRBV28 and TRBJ1-3): DVKVTQSSRYLVKRTGEKVFLECVQDMDHENMFWYRQDPGLGLRLIYFSYDVKMKEKGDIPEGYSVSREKKERFSLILESASTNQTSMYLCASRGHVGNTIYFGEGSWLTVV.

This clonotype was detected only a few times. The J gene is TRBJ1-4, the V gene TRBV6-5; 8 bases match TRBD1. CDR3 length: 15 residues. Per the germline V gene, CDR1 is MNHEY and CDR2 is SVGAGI. V shed 0 bases and J 6 bases; nucleotides not matched to a gene: 3. The DNA of the CDR3 is TGTGCCAGCAGTTACTCGACAGGGGTGGATGAAAAACTGTTTTTT. Translation: CASSYSTGVDEKLFF.

As regards this clonotype: Since no conserved phenylalanine or tryptophan closes the CDR3, a read error is the likely cause. The CDR3 DNA reads as TGCGCCAGCAGCACGGGTGGGGCAGGATTGCACGAGCACCGTTCACCCCTCCACTAT. Its protein product is CASSTGGAGLHEHRSPLHY. The chain recombines TRBV5-1 with TRBJ1-6, with D possibly being TRBD1 (5 bases). V shed 4 bases and J shed 9 bases, with 29 bases lying between them. Germline assignment: CDR1 SGHRS and CDR2 YFSETQ. CDR3 length: 19 residues.

The count of this clonotype is one. In this CDR3 the conserved last residue, phenylalanine or tryptophan, is missing, so a read error is likely. No DNA is shown, since the ends of the CDR3 on it are uncertain; the CDR3 is the one TCRdb lists. The chain is built from TRBV7-2 and TRBJ1-1. In germline, CDR1 is SGHTA, CDR2 FQGNSA. The CDR3 is 8 residues long, counting both termini. The CDR3: CASSQDST.

This clonotype came up a few times. V is TRBV18 and J is TRBJ1-1; D is ambiguous. V lost 2 bases to trimming and J lost 1 base, with 8 bases between them. This CDR3 contains 14 residues. CDR1 is KGHSH and CDR2 is LQKENI in the germline V gene. CDR3 in DNA: TGTGCCAGCTCACCATCTTCCGCGAACACTGAAGCTTTCTTT. This translates into CASSPSSANTEAFF.

This chain joins TRBV20-1 and TRBJ2-5; 13 nucleotides line up with TRBD2. V trimming: 6 bases; J trimming: 2 bases; junction bases outside the gene matches: 12. The length of the CDR3 is 17 residues. Germline CDR1 DFQATT, CDR2 SNEGSKA (reference sequence). The CDR3 loop reads CSALGLAGAIRQETQYF. CDR3 in DNA: TGCAGTGCCCTCGGACTAGCGGGAGCCATAAGACAAGAGACCCAGTACTTC.

This chain joins TRBV19 and TRBJ1-1; D not certain. The ends were cut back, 0 bases at V and 7 bases at J, with 9 bases in the middle. The CDR3 consists of 13 residues. The germline CDR1 and CDR2 sequences are LNHDA and SQIVND (reference sequence). In DNA, the CDR3 is TGTGCCAGTAGTATAGACGGTGGGCATGAAGCTTTCTTT. Amino acids: CASSIDGGHEAFF.

This clonotype showed up many times. This chain links TRBV9 with TRBJ2-5; no clear D gene. V was trimmed by 4 bases and J by 14 bases, leaving 24 bases between them. CDR3 length equals 14 residues. Germline values: CDR1 SGDLS, CDR2 YYNGEE. This CDR3 is CASSLAWRDRRVYF. The DNA of the CDR3 is TGTGCCAGCAGCTTGGCTTGGCGAGACCGAAGAGTTTACTTC.

The J gene is TRBJ2-3, the V gene TRBV10-3; 9 nucleotides match TRBD1. Germline V gives CDR1 ENHRY, CDR2 SYGVKD. The CDR3 runs to 14 residues. Trimming removed 7 bases from V and 4 bases from J; junction bases left unmatched: 6. The CDR3: CAIKPGQGPDTQYF. CDR3 bases: TGTGCCATCAAACCGGGACAGGGTCCAGATACGCAGTATTTT.

The chain joins TRBV7-2 to TRBJ2-3, with unresolved D. V gave up 6 bases and J gave up 1 base, with 11 bases separating them. This CDR3 contains 14 residues. The germline CDR1 and CDR2 sequences are SGHTA and FQGNSA. CDR3 coding DNA: TGTGCCAGCAGAACACTCGGTCGCACAGATACGCAGTATTTT. It specifies CASRTLGRTDTQYF.

This clonotype was counted ten times or more. The chain is built from TRBV11-2 and TRBJ1-6, with D maybe TRBD1 (6 bases). Germline CDR1 and CDR2: SGHAT and FQNNGV. The V and J ends lost 5 bases and 10 bases respectively, with 15 bases between them. This CDR3 is 14 amino acids long. The CDR3 nucleotides are TGTGCCAGCAGCCCAGGAACAGGGTACTCACCCCTCCACTTT. This sequence encodes CASSPGTGYSPLHF.

This clonotype was found a few times. A much larger clone sits a single nucleotide away, making a read error possible. V and J are TRBV7-2 and TRBJ1-2; 7 bases are shared with TRBD1. The CDR3 extends over 14 amino acids. Germline CDR1 SGHTA, CDR2 FQGNSA. Germline trimming cut 8 bases from V and 5 bases from J; bases unmatched to any gene: 11. The CDR3 nucleotides are TGTGCCAGCGGCACGACAGGGATGGGTTATGGCTACACCTTC. Its protein is CASGTTGMGYGYTF.

The chain recombines TRBV7-2 with TRBJ2-7; D might be TRBD1 (6 bases). V shed 7 bases and J shed 6 bases, with 16 bases lying between them. Germline loops: CDR1 SGHTA, CDR2 FQGNSA. The CDR3 covers 13 residues. CDR3 loop: CASTIQGKVEQYF. CDR3 nucleotide sequence: TGTGCCAGCACCATTCAGGGGAAGGTCGAGCAGTACTTC. The full variable domain, rest sourced from reference TRBV7-2 and TRBJ2-7, is GAGVSQSPSNKVTEKGKDVELRCDPISGHTALYWYRQSLGQGLEFLIYFQGNSAPDKSGLPSDRFSAERTGGSVSTLTIQRTQQEDSAVYLCASTIQGKVEQYFGPGTRLTVT.

This clonotype was detected a few times. The V gene is TRBV19, the J gene TRBJ2-2; D unclear. Germline values: CDR1 LNHDA, CDR2 SQIVND (reference sequence). This CDR3 contains 16 residues. V lost 0 bases and J lost 1, with 9 bases in between. CDR3 protein: CASSIDTRMNTGELFF. The CDR3 coding sequence is TGTGCCAGTAGTATAGATACACGGATGAACACCGGGGAGCTGTTTTTT.

This clonotype came up many times. Written as DNA, the CDR3 is TGTGCCATCGGCCTCGAAGGGCCAGCCGACCAAACAAGAAACACTGAAGCTTTCTTT. It is translated as CAIGLEGPADQTRNTEAFF. J is TRBJ1-1 and V is TRBV10-3; D not certain. The germline CDR1 and CDR2 sequences are ENHRY and SYGVKD. Trimming removed 8 bases at V and 2 bases at J, with 30 bases between. The CDR3 spans 19 residues.

The table lists this clonotype with a count of one. The chain recombines TRBV20-1 with TRBJ1-6; D is unclear. The CDR3 sequence is 16 residues long. V lost 6 bases, J lost 0 bases, and 15 bases lay in between. The germline V gene has CDR1 DFQATT and CDR2 SNEGSKA (reference sequence). The CDR3 sequence is CSARGSQSSYNSPLHF. DNA of the CDR3: TGCAGTGCACGGGGTTCTCAGAGCTCCTATAATTCACCCCTCCACTTT.

This clonotype has a handful of counts. The chain uses TRBV7-9 and TRBJ2-6; D may be TRBD2 (6 bases). V shed 3 bases and J shed 1 base, with 10 bases lying between them. From germline, CDR1 is SEHNR and CDR2 FQNEAQ (reference sequence). The CDR3 is 16 residues long. CDR3 bases: TGTGCCAGCAGCTTTAAGCGGGTATCTGGGGCCAACGTCCTGACTTTC. It yields the protein CASSFKRVSGANVLTF. The variable domain in full, with the rest retrieved from reference TRBV7-9 and TRBJ2-6, is DTGVSQNPRHKITKRGQNVTFRCDPISEHNRLYWYRQTLGQGPEFLTYFQNEAQLEKSRLLSDRFSAERPKGSFSTLEIQRTEQGDSAMYLCASSFKRVSGANVLTFGAGSRLTVL.

The chain uses TRBV29-1 and TRBJ2-6; D unresolved. V lost 3 bases, J lost 0 bases, and 6 bases lay in between. This CDR3 has 14 amino acids. CDR1 is SQVTM, CDR2 ANQGSEA, per germline. CDR3 amino acids: CSVDLGSGANVLTF. The CDR3 coding sequence is TGCAGCGTTGATCTGGGCTCTGGGGCCAACGTCCTGACTTTC.

In this sample, this clonotype turned up many times. The chain links TRBV20-1 to TRBJ1-5; no definite D call. The CDR3 loop spans 15 amino acids. Germline values: CDR1 DFQATT, CDR2 SNEGSKA (reference sequence). Trimming pared 0 bases from V and 1 base from J, leaving 10 bases between. CDR3 residues: CSARDLGLSNQPQHF. As DNA, the CDR3 is TGCAGTGCTAGAGATTTGGGTTTGAGCAATCAGCCCCAGCATTTT.

This clonotype was detected ten times or more. The chain carries TRBV7-8 and TRBJ1-5; possibly TRBD1 for D (5 bases). This CDR3 is 16 amino acids long. V dropped 1 base and J dropped 0 bases, with 10 bases sitting between them. The germline V gene has CDR1 SGHVS and CDR2 FQNEAQ. DNA for the CDR3: TGTGCCAGCAGCTTAGTTGTAGGGGATAGCAATCAGCCCCAGCATTTT. Amino acid sequence: CASSLVVGDSNQPQHF.

The chain is built from TRBV5-6 and TRBJ1-5, with TRBD1 identical over 8 bases. This CDR3 is 15 amino acids long. CDR1 SGHDT and CDR2 YYEEEE come from the germline V gene. The junction had 9 bases not matched to a gene; V was cut back by 4 bases and J by 6 bases. The CDR3, as DNA: TGTGCCAGCAGCAAAAGACAGGGGATGTTTCAGCCCCAGCATTTT. Protein: CASSKRQGMFQPQHF.